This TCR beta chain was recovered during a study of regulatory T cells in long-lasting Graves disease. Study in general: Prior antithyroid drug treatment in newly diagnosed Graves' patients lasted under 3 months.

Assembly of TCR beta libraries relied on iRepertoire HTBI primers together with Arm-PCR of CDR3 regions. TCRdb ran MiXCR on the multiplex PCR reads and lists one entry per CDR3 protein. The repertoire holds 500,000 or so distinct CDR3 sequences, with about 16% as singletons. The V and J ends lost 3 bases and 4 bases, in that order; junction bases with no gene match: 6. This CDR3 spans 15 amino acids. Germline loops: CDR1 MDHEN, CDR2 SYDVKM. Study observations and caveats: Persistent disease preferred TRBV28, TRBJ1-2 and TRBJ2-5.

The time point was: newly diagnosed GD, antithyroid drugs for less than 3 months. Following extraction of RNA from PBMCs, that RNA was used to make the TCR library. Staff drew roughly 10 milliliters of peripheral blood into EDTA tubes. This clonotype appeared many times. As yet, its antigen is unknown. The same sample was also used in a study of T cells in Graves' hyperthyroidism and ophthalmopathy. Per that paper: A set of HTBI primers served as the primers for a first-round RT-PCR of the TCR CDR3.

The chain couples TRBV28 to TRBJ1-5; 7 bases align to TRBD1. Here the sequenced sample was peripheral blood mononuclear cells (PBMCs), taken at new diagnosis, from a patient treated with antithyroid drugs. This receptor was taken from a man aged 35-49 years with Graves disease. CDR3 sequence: CASSLFAGGNQPQHF. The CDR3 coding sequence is TGTGCCAGCAGTTTGTTTGCAGGGGGGAATCAGCCCCAGCATTTT.